A single sample gave rise to the 27 T cell receptor beta chains below, sequenced in a study of cytomegalovirus exposure and HLA in healthy donors. PCR employed 60 Vbeta and 13 Jbeta primers. Repertoires were generated with immunoSEQ multiplex PCR, while TCRdb's copy carries only in-frame clones and drops some. The sample has 100,000 to 120,000 clones; roughly 67% are singletons. The sample comprised PBMCs. These receptors originate from a man in his late teens or twenties in good health and CMV-seropositive.

Notes on this clone: The sample carries other DNA sequences with the same CDR3. The chain couples TRBV19 to TRBJ2-1; 8 nucleotides align to TRBD1. Germline lookup yields CDR1 LNHDA and CDR2 SQIVND (reference sequence). There are 13 residues in the CDR3. V lost 1 base and J lost 9; bases outside the gene matches: 2. The CDR3 DNA reads as TGTGCCAGTAGTATAGGGGGGACAGGTGAGCAGTTCTTC. This translates into CASSIGGTGEQFF.

V usage is TRBV7-2 and J usage is TRBJ2-1; TRBD2 is a possible D gene (5 bases). Trimming shortened V by 2 bases and J by 8 bases, and 10 bases separated the two germline ends. Germline assignment: CDR1 SGHTA and CDR2 FQGNSA. The CDR3 covers 13 residues. In DNA, the CDR3 is TGTGCCAGCAGCTTATGGGCCGGGGATGAGCAGTTCTTC. Its translation: CASSLWAGDEQFF. Combining the CDR3 with reference TRBV7-2 and TRBJ2-1 gives the whole variable domain GAGVSQSPSNKVTEKGKDVELRCDPISGHTALYWYRQSLGQGLEFLIYFQGNSAPDKSGLPSDRFSAERTGGSVSTLTIQRTQQEDSAVYLCASSLWAGDEQFFGPGTRLTVL.

This chain uses TRBV28 with TRBJ1-1; D ambiguous. CDR1 and CDR2 from the germline V gene are MDHEN and SYDVKM. The CDR3 totals 13 residues. Trimming removed 6 bases at V and 1 base at J, with 9 bases between. CDR3 residues: CASRTTANTEAFF. As DNA, the CDR3 is TGTGCCAGCAGGACCACAGCGAACACTGAAGCTTTCTTT.

This chain joins TRBV13 and TRBJ2-7; TRBD2 agrees at 13 bases. V lost 4 bases to trimming and J lost 4 bases; unmatched junction nucleotides: 4. Germline lookup yields CDR1 PRHDT and CDR2 FYEKMQ (reference sequence). The CDR3 loop spans 15 amino acids. The CDR3 DNA reads as TGTGCCAGCAGCTCGTGGACTAGCGGGGGATACGAGCAGTACGTC. Protein sequence: CASSSWTSGGYEQYV.

The chain couples TRBV6-4 to TRBJ2-3; possible D gene TRBD2, 5 bases. This CDR3 region has 14 residues. Trimming stripped 5 bases from V and 0 bases from J, with 9 bases between. Germline V gene data show CDR1 as MRHNA and CDR2 as SNTAGT. The CDR3 coding sequence is TGTGCCAGCAGTCCTGAGGGCAGCACAGATACGCAGTATTTT. Amino acid sequence: CASSPEGSTDTQYF.

The chain couples TRBV6-1 to TRBJ1-1; TRBD1 matches 7 bases. In germline, CDR1 is MNHNS, CDR2 SASEGT. CDR3 length: 15 residues. The trim removed 2 bases at V and 1 base at J, leaving 4 bases unmatched. The CDR3: CASSEYRGTNTEAFF. CDR3 coding DNA: TGTGCCAGCAGTGAATACAGGGGAACGAACACTGAAGCTTTCTTT.

This chain links TRBV7-3 with TRBJ2-3; possibly TRBD1 for D (7 bases). Trimming took off 0 bases at V and 0 bases at J, with 16 bases between the two ends. CDR1 SGHTA and CDR2 FQGTGA come from the germline V gene. The CDR3 has 18 amino acids. CDR3 sequence: CASSLTRGAATSTDTQYF. Written as DNA, the CDR3 is TGTGCCAGCAGCTTAACCAGGGGGGCCGCGACTAGCACAGATACGCAGTATTTT.

The chain is built from TRBV7-6 and TRBJ2-1, with 8 bases that match TRBD2. V gave up 4 bases and J gave up 4 bases; unmatched junction bases: 3. Germline V gene lookup returns CDR1 SGHVS and CDR2 FNYEAQ. CDR3 length: 14 amino acids. The CDR3 protein is CASSYSGGYNEQFF. Written as DNA, the CDR3 is TGTGCCAGCAGCTATTCGGGGGGGTACAATGAGCAGTTCTTC.

This clone was seen more than once but under ten times. This chain uses TRBV28 with TRBJ2-7, with 8 bases aligning to TRBD2. CDR3 length: 14 residues. With 6 bases clipped from V and 2 bases from J, the junction kept 6 bases outside the gene matches. Looked up from germline, CDR1 is MDHEN and CDR2 is SYDVKM. The chain's CDR3 is CASRLAATPYEQYV. The CDR3 coding sequence is TGTGCCAGCAGACTAGCGGCGACCCCCTACGAGCAGTACGTC.

With regard to this clone: The DNA is left out, because the CDR3 cannot be placed on it with certainty; the CDR3 is given as TCRdb lists it. The rearrangement links TRBV6-5 to TRBJ2-5; the DNA was not used to check the table's D call, TRBD2. In germline, CDR1 is MNHEY, CDR2 SVGAGI. The CDR3 is 14 amino acids long, termini counted. The CDR3 here is CASSTSGLQETQYF.

The V and J genes are TRBV5-4 and TRBJ2-3; possibly TRBD2 for D (5 bases). The CDR3 loop spans 14 amino acids. V lost 0 bases to trimming and J lost 4 bases, with 9 bases between them. The germline V gene encodes CDR1 SGHNT and CDR2 YYREEE (reference sequence). CDR3 region: CASSLGLAPDTQYF. The DNA for the CDR3 is TGTGCCAGCAGCTTGGGCCTAGCACCAGATACGCAGTATTTT.

V and J are TRBV7-2 and TRBJ1-2, with 7 bases that match TRBD1. The CDR3 extends over 13 amino acids. With V trimmed by 6 bases and J by 4 bases, 5 bases remained unmatched. Germline V gene sequence: CDR1 SGHTA, CDR2 FQGNSA. CDR3 residues: CASSKTGVYGYTF. The CDR3 DNA is TGTGCCAGCAGTAAAACAGGGGTCTATGGCTACACCTTC.

This chain uses TRBV15 with TRBJ2-6; tentative D call: TRBD1 (5 bases). This CDR3 is built from 14 residues. V lost 4 bases to trimming and J lost 4 bases, with 8 bases between them. CDR1 and CDR2 from the germline V gene are LNHNV and YYDKDF (reference sequence). CDR3 sequence reads: CATSTWTGANVLTF. In nucleotides, the CDR3 is TGTGCCACCAGCACCTGGACAGGGGCCAACGTCCTGACTTTC.

The genes are TRBV30 and TRBJ2-3; D gene unclear. CDR1 GTSNPN and CDR2 SVGIG come from the germline V gene (reference sequence). There are 12 residues in the CDR3. The V end lost 3 bases, the J end lost 0 bases, and 4 bases lay between the germline ends. CDR3 coding DNA: TGTGCCTGGAGCCGTAGCACAGATACGCAGTATTTT. Translation gives CAWSRSTDTQYF.

This clone appeared once. This chain joins TRBV5-6 and TRBJ2-5, with 8 positions matching TRBD1. The junction had 7 bases not matched to a gene; V was cut back by 1 base and J by 5 bases. The CDR3 consists of 15 residues. The germline V gene encodes CDR1 SGHDT and CDR2 YYEEEE. The CDR3 here is CASSLKAGGAETQYF. The CDR3 nucleotides are TGTGCCAGCAGCTTGAAAGCAGGGGGCGCGGAGACCCAGTACTTC.

V usage is TRBV6-1 and J usage is TRBJ2-3; 7 bases line up with TRBD2. Losses at the gene ends were 7 bases for V and 4 bases for J; bases not matched to a gene: 11. The length of the CDR3 is 15 residues. The germline CDR1 and CDR2 sequences are MNHNS and SASEGT. The CDR3 coding sequence is TGTGCCAGCACTAGACTAGCATCGAGGGCAGATACGCAGTATTTT. Translation gives CASTRLASRADTQYF.

This rearrangement joins TRBV7-9 to TRBJ2-5; the D gene is possibly TRBD1 (6 bases). Germline V gene sequence: CDR1 SEHNR, CDR2 FQNEAQ (reference sequence). The CDR3 runs to 17 residues. Trimming left V 4 bases short and J 4 bases short, with 22 bases between. For the CDR3, the DNA is TGTGCCAGCAGCTCAGTAGTTATAACAGGGAGAGGAGAGACCCAGTACTTC. Encoded protein: CASSSVVITGRGETQYF.

The V gene is TRBV6-4, the J gene TRBJ2-7; 9 bases match TRBD1. Losses at the gene ends were 6 bases for V and 5 bases for J; bases not matched to a gene: 11. The germline gives CDR1 MRHNA, CDR2 SNTAGT. The CDR3 runs 15 residues. The CDR3 DNA reads as TGTGCCAGCAGGTGGACAGGGGAGGACGCTGACGAGCAGTACTTC. As protein: CASRWTGEDADEQYF.

The J gene is TRBJ2-7, the V gene TRBV10-1, with 7 positions matching TRBD2. V was clipped by 9 bases and J by 1 base; unmatched bases: 12. CDR1 and CDR2 (germline): WNHNN, SYGVQD (reference sequence). This CDR3 has 15 residues. In DNA, the CDR3 is TGCGCCAGTCAGGAGGTAGCGGGCGCTTCCTACGAGCAGTACTTC. It is translated as CASQEVAGASYEQYF.

The rearrangement uses TRBV9 and TRBJ1-5; D remains unclear. V was shortened by 3 bases and J by 6 bases, with 10 bases between the two germline ends. In germline, CDR1 is SGDLS, CDR2 YYNGEE. CDR3 length: 13 residues. CDR3 residues: CASSEYSGQPQHF. As DNA, the CDR3 is TGTGCCAGCAGCGAGTATTCCGGTCAGCCCCAGCATTTT.

This clone was observed a few times. The CDR3 is CASSPKDKNTEAFF. The DNA of the CDR3 is TGTGCCAGCTCCCCCAAGGACAAGAACACTGAAGCTTTCTTT. This chain connects TRBV18 to TRBJ1-1; D is perhaps TRBD1 (5 bases). CDR3 length equals 14 residues. CDR1 KGHSH and CDR2 LQKENI come from the germline V gene. Trimming removed 6 bases at V and 1 base at J, with 12 bases between.

The CDR3 spells CSDQQGAKEQFF. The CDR3 DNA sequence: TGCAGCGACCAACAGGGGGCGAAAGAGCAGTTCTTC. The chain recombines TRBV29-1 with TRBJ2-1; the match to TRBD1 covers 9 bases. This CDR3 is built from 12 residues. Germline CDR1 reads SQVTM; CDR2 reads ANQGSEA. The V segment lost 7 bases and the J segment 10 bases; nucleotides outside the gene matches: 8.

The V call is TRBV6-5, the J call TRBJ1-1, with a tentative D call TRBD1 (5 bases). V was clipped by 4 bases and J by 6 bases, with 15 bases between them. Germline lookup yields CDR1 MNHEY and CDR2 SVGAGI. The CDR3 consists of 14 residues. The DNA of the CDR3 is TGTGCCAGCAGTTTGTTAGGGGCGGACGCTGAAGCTTTCTTT. It specifies CASSLLGADAEAFF.

J is TRBJ2-2 and V is TRBV10-3; TRBD1 agrees at 9 bases. Germline loops: CDR1 ENHRY, CDR2 SYGVKD. J was trimmed by 5 bases and V by 6 bases; bases with no gene match: 1. The CDR3 totals 13 residues. The CDR3 spells CAIRGQGTGELFF. Written as DNA, the CDR3 is TGTGCCATCAGGGGACAGGGTACCGGGGAGCTGTTTTTT.

The chain links TRBV7-3 to TRBJ2-5, with a possible D match to TRBD1 (6 bases). The V end was cut by 5 bases, the J end by 1 base, with 14 bases between. In germline, CDR1 is SGHTA, CDR2 FQGTGA. The CDR3 totals 15 residues. In nucleotides, the CDR3 is TGTGCCAGCAGCGCCTCCGGGACACCCCAAGAGACCCAGTACTTC. Protein sequence: CASSASGTPQETQYF.

Only a few counts were recorded for this clone. As DNA, the CDR3 is TGTGCCAGCACGTTGAGGACTAGCGGTGCCGGGGAGCTGTTTTTT. Protein sequence: CASTLRTSGAGELFF. The rearrangement links TRBV6-5 to TRBJ2-2, with 10 nucleotides matching TRBD2. Trimming cost V 7 bases and J 6 bases; bases outside gene matches: 8. The CDR3 extends over 15 amino acids. Germline V CDR1 and CDR2: MNHEY, SVGAGI.

V gene TRBV7-9 combines with J gene TRBJ1-4, with D hard to call. Germline values: CDR1 SEHNR, CDR2 FQNEAQ (reference sequence). Trimming pared 0 bases from V and 8 bases from J, leaving 13 bases between. CDR3 length equals 15 residues. The CDR3 nucleotides read TGTGCCAGCAGCTTAGCCGCGGGTGTAGGCGAAAAACTGTTTTTT. This translates into CASSLAAGVGEKLFF.